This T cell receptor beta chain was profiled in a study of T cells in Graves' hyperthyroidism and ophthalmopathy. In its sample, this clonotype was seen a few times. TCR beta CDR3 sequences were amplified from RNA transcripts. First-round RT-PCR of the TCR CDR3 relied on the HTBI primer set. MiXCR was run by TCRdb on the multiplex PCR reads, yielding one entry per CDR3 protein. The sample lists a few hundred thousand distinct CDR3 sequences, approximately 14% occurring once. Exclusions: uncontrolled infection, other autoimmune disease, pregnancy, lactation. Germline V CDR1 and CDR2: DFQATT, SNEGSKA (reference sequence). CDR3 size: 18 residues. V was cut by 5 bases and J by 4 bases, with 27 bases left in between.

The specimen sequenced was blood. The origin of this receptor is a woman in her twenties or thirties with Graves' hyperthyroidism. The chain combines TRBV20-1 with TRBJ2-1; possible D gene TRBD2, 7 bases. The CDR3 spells CSALGGTTSHSGYNEQFF. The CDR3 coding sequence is TGCAGTGCTTTAGGGGGGACTACTTCCCATAGCGGTTACAATGAGCAGTTCTTC.